Below, 23 T cell receptor beta chains from the same sample are listed, as sequenced in a study of blood T cell repertoires in COVID-19. Some clones are missing from TCRdb's copy, which holds only in-frame ones; the method was immunoSEQ multiplex PCR. The repertoire holds roughly 130,000 clones, with 70% to 85% as singletons. Sequences were obtained from peripheral blood. These receptors came from a woman aged 45 to 65 with acute or convalescent COVID-19.

This clone has just a few counts. CDR3 region: CASSLGGGRRAYEQYF. CDR3 in DNA: TGTGCCAGCAGTCTAGGGGGGGGCAGGAGAGCCTACGAGCAGTACTTC. The chain links TRBV14 to TRBJ2-7; perhaps TRBD2 as D (7 bases). From germline, CDR1 is SGHDN and CDR2 FVKESK. V lost 6 bases and J 2 bases, leaving 20 bases between the germline ends. CDR3 size: 16 residues.

The rearrangement joins TRBV30 to TRBJ2-7; D possibly corresponds to TRBD2 (6 bases). Germline lookup yields CDR1 GTSNPN and CDR2 SVGIG (reference sequence). This CDR3 comprises 12 residues. The ends were cut back, 3 bases at V and 1 base at J, with 7 bases in the middle. The CDR3 is CAWSGTSYEQYF. CDR3 nucleotide sequence: TGTGCCTGGAGCGGGACTTCCTACGAGCAGTACTTC.

The CDR3 sequence is CASSSPGLAVRTDTQYF. The CDR3 bases are TGTGCCAGTAGTTCGCCGGGACTAGCGGTTCGCACAGATACGCAGTATTTT. The chain recombines TRBV19 with TRBJ2-3, with TRBD2 matching over 11 bases. Germline assignment: CDR1 LNHDA and CDR2 SQIVND (reference sequence). The V segment lost 5 bases and the J segment 1 base; nucleotides outside the gene matches: 8. This CDR3 contains 17 residues. The full variable domain, in which reference TRBV19 and TRBJ2-3 provide the parts outside the CDR3, is DGGITQSPKYLFRKEGQNVTLSCEQNLNHDAMYWYRQDPGQGLRLIYYSQIVNDFQKGDIAEGYSVSREKKESFPLTVTSAQKNPTAFYLCASSSPGLAVRTDTQYFGPGTRLTVL.

The chain recombines TRBV5-1 with TRBJ2-7; D remains ambiguous. CDR1 and CDR2 (germline): SGHRS, YFSETQ. The CDR3 runs to 13 residues. Trimming shortened V by 2 bases and J by 4 bases, and 10 bases separated the two germline ends. The DNA for the CDR3 is TGCGCCAGCAGCTTCGGTAGACAATACGAGCAGTACTTC. Amino acid sequence: CASSFGRQYEQYF.

This clone was observed a single time. This chain links TRBV12-3 or TRBV12-4 with TRBJ1-1; 8 nucleotides match TRBD1. The CDR3 extends over 13 amino acids. Losses at the gene ends were 6 bases for V and 7 bases for J; bases not matched to a gene: 7. The CDR3 sequence: CASRRGTGDEAFF. CDR3 DNA sequence: TGTGCCAGCAGGCGCGGGACAGGAGATGAAGCTTTCTTT.

The chain employs TRBV5-1 and TRBJ2-1; TRBD1 matches 7 bases. Germline-derived CDR1 and CDR2 are SGHRS and YFSETQ. V lost 4 bases and J lost 3; bases outside the gene matches: 4. The CDR3 extends over 14 amino acids. CDR3 amino acids: CASSQGDGYNEQFF. CDR3 nucleotides: TGCGCCAGCAGCCAGGGGGACGGCTACAATGAGCAGTTCTTC.

This clone was counted between two and nine times. The rearrangement joins TRBV7-8 to TRBJ1-5, with TRBD1 identical over 11 bases. CDR1 and CDR2 (germline): SGHVS, FQNEAQ. CDR3 length equals 17 residues. Trimming removed 1 base from V and 6 bases from J; junction bases left unmatched: 8. CDR3 sequence: CASSLGGQGVNRQPQHF. CDR3 in DNA: TGTGCCAGCAGCTTAGGGGGACAGGGGGTTAATCGTCAGCCCCAGCATTTT.

Of note for this clone: The same CDR3 is also encoded by other DNA sequences in this sample. The chain couples TRBV3-1 (or the pseudogene TRBV3-2) to TRBJ1-1; D call uncertain. Trimming removed 0 bases from V and 1 base from J, with 6 bases in between. The CDR3 length is 14 residues. Germline CDR1 LGHDT, CDR2 YNNKEL (reference sequence). The CDR3 bases are TGTGCCAGCAGCCAAGATGGCAGGAACACTGAAGCTTTCTTT. Amino acid sequence: CASSQDGRNTEAFF.

The gene calls are TRBV18 and TRBJ2-3; 12 nucleotides agree with TRBD1. CDR1 is KGHSH, CDR2 LQKENI, per germline. Unmatched junction bases numbered 1, after V lost 3 bases and J lost 3 bases. The CDR3 is 15 residues long. CDR3 loop: CASSPGQGATDTQYF. The CDR3 DNA sequence: TGTGCCAGCTCACCGGGACAGGGGGCGACAGATACGCAGTATTTT.

The V and J genes are TRBV3-1 (or the pseudogene TRBV3-2) and TRBJ2-2; 8 bases line up with TRBD1. This CDR3 is 16 amino acids long. The V and J ends lost 1 base and 3 bases, in that order; junction bases with no gene match: 4. Germline V gene data show CDR1 as LGHDT and CDR2 as YNNKEL (reference sequence). CDR3 sequence (DNA): TGTGCCAGCAGCCAAGCGGGACAGGTTGACACCGGGGAGCTGTTTTTT. Translated: CASSQAGQVDTGELFF.

This clone was observed once. The V call is TRBV5-5, the J call TRBJ1-2; no clear D gene. The germline gives CDR1 SGHKS, CDR2 YYEKEE (reference sequence). The CDR3 contains 13 residues. V lost 2 bases and J lost 2, with 7 bases in between. CDR3 sequence: CASSLQSNYGYTF. CDR3 sequence (DNA): TGTGCCAGCAGCTTACAGTCAAACTATGGCTACACCTTC. Drawing the rest from reference TRBV5-5 and TRBJ1-2, the complete variable domain is DAGVTQSPTHLIKTRGQQVTLRCSPISGHKSVSWYQQVLGQGPQFIFQYYEKEERGRGNFPDRFSARQFPNYSSELNVNALLLGDSALYLCASSLQSNYGYTFGSGTRLTVV.

The chain couples TRBV21-1 to TRBJ2-7; the table's D call, TRBD2, has no DNA check behind it. TRBV21-1 represents a pseudogene. The CDR3 is 14 amino acids. CDR3 protein: CASSKTRGAYEQYF. The CDR3 DNA sequence: TGTGCCAGCAGCAAAACGCGGGGAGCCTACGAGCAGTACTTC.

The table lists this clone with a count of one. V usage is TRBV3-1 (or the pseudogene TRBV3-2) and J usage is TRBJ2-7, with 9 bases lining up with TRBD1. This CDR3 contains 13 residues. Losses at the gene ends were 6 bases for V and 6 bases for J; bases not matched to a gene: 6. Per the germline V gene, CDR1 is LGHDT and CDR2 is YNNKEL (reference sequence). CDR3 sequence reads: CASRRTGAVEQYF. The CDR3 DNA reads as TGTGCCAGCAGACGGACAGGGGCCGTCGAGCAGTACTTC.

V is TRBV2 and J is TRBJ1-1; D gene unclear. The CDR3 is made up of 13 amino acids. Per germline, CDR1 SNHLY and CDR2 FYNNEI. Trimming took off 5 bases at V and 3 bases at J, with 10 bases between the two ends. The CDR3 spells CASSRGIDTEAFF. The CDR3 nucleotides read TGTGCCAGCAGTCGAGGGATCGACACTGAAGCTTTCTTT.

This rearrangement joins TRBV15 to TRBJ1-1; TRBD1 agrees at 7 bases. Trimming at V came to 2 bases and at J to 8 bases, leaving 5 bases not matched to a gene. Germline CDR1 LNHNV, CDR2 YYDKDF (reference sequence). The CDR3 spans 13 residues. CDR3 amino acids: CATSRPDRIEAFF. The CDR3 DNA sequence: TGTGCCACCAGCAGACCGGACAGGATCGAAGCTTTCTTT.

This clone was seen only once. This chain uses TRBV27 with TRBJ1-2; tentatively, D is TRBD1 (6 bases). The ends were cut back, 4 bases at V and 4 bases at J, with 16 bases in the middle. This CDR3 comprises 15 residues. Germline assignment: CDR1 MNHEY and CDR2 SMNVEV (reference sequence). The CDR3 nucleotides read TGTGCCAGCAGTTCTAATGACGGGACAAGCTATGGCTACACCTTC. Amino acid sequence: CASSSNDGTSYGYTF.

The DNA of the CDR3 is TGCGCCAGCAGCGAGGGACAGGGGACCGGTTACACCTTC. It is translated as CASSEGQGTGYTF. The J gene is TRBJ1-2, the V gene TRBV5-1; TRBD1 agrees at 10 bases. The CDR3 has 13 residues. Germline CDR1 SGHRS, CDR2 YFSETQ. V gave up 4 bases and J gave up 11 bases; unmatched junction bases: 8. Complete variable domain (other parts from reference TRBV5-1 and TRBJ1-2): KAGVTQTPRYLIKTRGQQVTLSCSPISGHRSVSWYQQTPGQGLQFLFEYFSETQRNKGNFPGRFSGRQFSNSRSEMNVSTLELGDSALYLCASSEGQGTGYTFGSGTRLTVV.

V is TRBV6-5 and J is TRBJ1-4, with D possibly being TRBD1 (5 bases). This CDR3 region has 16 residues. With 0 bases removed from V and 7 bases from J, the gap between germline ends came to 15 bases. From germline, CDR1 is MNHEY and CDR2 SVGAGI. CDR3 sequence (DNA): TGTGCCAGCAGTTACTCGAGGTTCGGACACCCTGAAAAACTGTTTTTT. It is translated as CASSYSRFGHPEKLFF.

This chain links TRBV18 with TRBJ1-1; a possible D gene is TRBD1 (5 bases). The CDR3 sequence is 16 residues long. Germline CDR1 reads KGHSH; CDR2 reads LQKENI. Trimming cost V 3 bases and J 0 bases, with 14 bases left between them. The CDR3 nucleotides are TGTGCCAGCTCACCCCCAGGGAACAGCTTGAACACTGAAGCTTTCTTT. As protein: CASSPPGNSLNTEAFF.

This sequence joins TRBV19 and TRBJ2-5; 7 bases fit TRBD1. Germline assignment: CDR1 LNHDA and CDR2 SQIVND (reference sequence). The V segment lost 4 bases and the J segment 5 bases; nucleotides outside the gene matches: 13. The CDR3 is made up of 16 amino acids. This chain's CDR3 is CASSTEGQTGSETQYF. The CDR3 bases are TGTGCCAGTAGTACTGAGGGACAGACCGGGTCCGAGACCCAGTACTTC.

Note on this clone: Other nucleotide sequences in the sample specify the same CDR3. V and J are TRBV6-5 and TRBJ2-7; tentatively, D is TRBD1 (6 bases). V shed 7 bases and J shed 1 base, with 14 bases lying between them. Per the germline V gene, CDR1 is MNHEY and CDR2 is SVGAGI. CDR3 length: 14 residues. The CDR3 nucleotides are TGTGCCAGCACCCCACAGGGCAGTTCCTACGAGCAGTACTTC. Translated: CASTPQGSSYEQYF.

The chain has TRBV21-1 and TRBJ2-3; the table's D call, TRBD2, was not checked against the DNA. TRBV21-1 is classified as a pseudogene. The CDR3 has 13 amino acids. The CDR3 reads CASSKASTDTQYF. The CDR3 DNA reads TGTGCCAGCAGCAAAGCCTCCACAGATACGCAGTATTTT.

This sequence joins TRBV5-6 and TRBJ1-6; tentatively, D is TRBD1 (6 bases). This CDR3 is built from 14 residues. V lost 8 bases, J lost 8 bases, and 17 bases lay in between. Germline CDR1 is SGHDT and CDR2 is YYEEEE. CDR3 DNA: TGTGCCAGTCTATACAGGGACGCGGATTCACCCCTCCACTTT. Translation gives CASLYRDADSPLHF.